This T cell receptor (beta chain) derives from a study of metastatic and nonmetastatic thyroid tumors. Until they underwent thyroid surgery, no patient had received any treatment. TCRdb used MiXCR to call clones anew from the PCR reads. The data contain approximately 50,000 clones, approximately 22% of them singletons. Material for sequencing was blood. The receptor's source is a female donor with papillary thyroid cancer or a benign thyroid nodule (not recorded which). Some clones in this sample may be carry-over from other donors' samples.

The CDR3 bases are TGCGCCAGCAGCCGCCCGGGACTAGCGGGAGAAGAGACCCAGTACTTC. Amino acids: CASSRPGLAGEETQYF. This rearrangement joins TRBV4-1 to TRBJ2-5, with TRBD2 matching over 14 bases. The CDR3 is made up of 16 amino acids. V was clipped by 4 bases and J by 3 bases; unmatched bases: 4. Germline V gene sequence: CDR1 MGHRA, CDR2 YSYEKL.